This is a list of T cell receptor beta chains from one sample in a study of shared clonotypes between healthy human individuals. Some clones are missing from TCRdb's copy, which holds only in-frame ones; the method was immunoSEQ multiplex PCR. The sample lists 550,000 to 700,000 clones, about 80% occurring once. Sample: memory CD4+ T cells sorted from blood. The origin of the receptors is a woman in her 30s in good health. The CDR3 runs from the conserved cysteine through the conserved F or W. D genes are given only for firm matches. Rows give clone size only sometimes, using once, few, many, or a class for an expanded clone.

DNA: TGTGCCAGCAGCTCCGGGGACACCGGCGAGCAGTACTTC
CDR3: CASSSGDTGEQYF
D: -
V: TRBV28
J: TRBJ2-7
size: -

DNA: TGTGCCAGCAGTTTAAGAGGACTAGCGGGAGTTCAGGGGCAAGAGCAGTACTTC
CDR3: CASSLRGLAGVQGQEQYF
D: TRBD2
V: TRBV27
J: TRBJ2-7
size: -

DNA: TGTGCCAGCAGCAAAGAGGGCGGACAGGCCTACGAGCAGTACTTC
CDR3: CASSKEGGQAYEQYF
D: -
V: TRBV21-1
J: TRBJ2-7
size: few

DNA: TGTGCCAGCAGCTTAGGGCTCAGCGAGACCCAGTACTTC
CDR3: CASSLGLSETQYF
D: -
V: TRBV11-2
J: TRBJ2-5
size: once

DNA: TGTGCCAGCAGTGTGGGACTAGCGGGAGTCGAGCAGTACTTC
CDR3: CASSVGLAGVEQYF
D: TRBD2
V: TRBV6-5
J: TRBJ2-7
size: -

DNA: TGTGCCAGCAATCCGGGACAGGGTGGACAGCCCCAGCATTTT
CDR3: CASNPGQGGQPQHF
D: TRBD1
V: TRBV28
J: TRBJ1-5
size: once

DNA: TGTGCCAGCAGTACCCCAGGGGGCGGTACTGAAGCTTTCTTT
CDR3: CASSTPGGGTEAFF
D: TRBD1
V: TRBV28
J: TRBJ1-1
size: -

DNA: TGCGCCAGCAGTGGCGGAACATCGGCCAATGAGCAGTTCTTC
CDR3: CASSGGTSANEQFF
D: -
V: TRBV5-1
J: TRBJ2-1
size: -

DNA: TGTGCCAGCAGCAAATTGTGGAACACTGAAGCTTTCTTT
CDR3: CASSKLWNTEAFF
D: -
V: TRBV21-1
J: TRBJ1-1
size: few

DNA: TGTGCCAGCAGCTTCAGGGAACGAGGCAATGAGCAGTTCTTC
CDR3: CASSFRERGNEQFF
D: -
V: TRBV5-4
J: TRBJ2-1
size: -